This record looks at one T cell receptor (beta chain) sequence and its context. Antigen specificity is unknown. The record originates from a study of beta chain features in type 1 diabetes. Study-level points and caveats: Shorter TCRB CDR3s, moderately but significantly so, marked every one of the four CD4+ subsets in Type 1 diabetes patients. Researchers cautioned that cDNA sequencing could over-represent cells with high TCR expression.

The CDR3 length is 15 residues. CDR1 SGHTA and CDR2 FQGNSA come from the germline V gene. Trimming pared 2 bases from V and 1 base from J, leaving 11 bases between. Sort purity for all populations was recorded as exceeding 98%. Every isolated RNA sample was fully reverse transcribed, so sequencing captured expressed TCRB transcripts. The assay was immunoSEQ multiplex PCR, and TCRdb's table has in-frame clones only and misses some. The data contain about 390,000 clones, 8% to 10% of them seen just once; the ten biggest clones take up approximately 0.55%. Sequencing was performed on central memory CD4+ T cells from blood. This receptor was identified in a man aged 30-40 years with type 1 diabetes. The genes are TRBV7-2 and TRBJ1-2; D is uncertain. Here the CDR3 reads CASSLTDAGNYGYTF. The DNA for the CDR3 is TGTGCCAGCAGCTTAACTGACGCGGGTAACTATGGCTACACCTTC.